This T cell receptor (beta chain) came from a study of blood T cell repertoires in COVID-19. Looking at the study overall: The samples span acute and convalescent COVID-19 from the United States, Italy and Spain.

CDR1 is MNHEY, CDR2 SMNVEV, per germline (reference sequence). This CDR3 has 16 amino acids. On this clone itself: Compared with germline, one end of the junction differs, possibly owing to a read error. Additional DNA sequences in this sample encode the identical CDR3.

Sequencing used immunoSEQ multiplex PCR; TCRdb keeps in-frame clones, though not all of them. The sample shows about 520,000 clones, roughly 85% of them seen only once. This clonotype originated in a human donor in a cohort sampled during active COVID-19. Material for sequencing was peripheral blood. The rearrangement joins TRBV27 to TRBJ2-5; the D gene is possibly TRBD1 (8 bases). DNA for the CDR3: TGTGCCAGCAGTTTTACCCCTAGACAGGGGCGGGAGACCCAATACTTC. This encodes CASSFTPRQGRETQYF.